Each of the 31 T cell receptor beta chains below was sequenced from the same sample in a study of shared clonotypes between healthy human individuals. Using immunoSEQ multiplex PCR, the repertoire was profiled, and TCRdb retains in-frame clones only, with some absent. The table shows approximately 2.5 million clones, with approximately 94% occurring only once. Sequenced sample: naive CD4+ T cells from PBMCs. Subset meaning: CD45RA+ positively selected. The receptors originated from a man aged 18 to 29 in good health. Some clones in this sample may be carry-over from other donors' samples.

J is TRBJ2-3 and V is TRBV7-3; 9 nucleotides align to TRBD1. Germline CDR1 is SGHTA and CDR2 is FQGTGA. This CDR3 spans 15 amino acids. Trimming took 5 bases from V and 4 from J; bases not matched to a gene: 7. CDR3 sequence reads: CASSRGQGRSDTQYF. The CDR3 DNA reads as TGTGCCAGCAGCCGGGGACAGGGTAGATCAGATACGCAGTATTTT.

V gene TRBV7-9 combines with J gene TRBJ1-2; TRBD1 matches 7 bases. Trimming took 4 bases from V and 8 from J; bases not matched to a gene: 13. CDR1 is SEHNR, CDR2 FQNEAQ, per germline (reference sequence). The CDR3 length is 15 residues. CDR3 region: CASSSIDRDLRGYTF. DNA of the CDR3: TGTGCCAGCAGCTCCATTGACAGGGATTTGCGGGGCTACACCTTC.

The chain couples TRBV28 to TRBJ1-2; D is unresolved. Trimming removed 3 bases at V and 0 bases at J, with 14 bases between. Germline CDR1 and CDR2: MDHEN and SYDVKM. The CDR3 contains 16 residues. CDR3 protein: CASSFWYSKPNYGYTF. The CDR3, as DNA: TGTGCCAGCAGTTTTTGGTACAGCAAGCCTAACTATGGCTACACCTTC.

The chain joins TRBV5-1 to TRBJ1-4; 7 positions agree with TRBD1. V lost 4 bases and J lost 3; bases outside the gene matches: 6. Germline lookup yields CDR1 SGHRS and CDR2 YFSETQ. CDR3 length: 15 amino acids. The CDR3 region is CASSAGGHPNEKLFF. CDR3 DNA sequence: TGCGCCAGCAGCGCAGGGGGGCACCCTAATGAAAAACTGTTTTTT.

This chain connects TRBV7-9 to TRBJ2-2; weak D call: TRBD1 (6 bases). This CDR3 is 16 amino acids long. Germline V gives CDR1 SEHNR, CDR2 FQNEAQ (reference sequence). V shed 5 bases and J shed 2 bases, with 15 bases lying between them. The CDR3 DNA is TGTGCCAGCAGCCCACCCTGGACAGCTAACACCGGGGAGCTGTTTTTT. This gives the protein CASSPPWTANTGELFF.

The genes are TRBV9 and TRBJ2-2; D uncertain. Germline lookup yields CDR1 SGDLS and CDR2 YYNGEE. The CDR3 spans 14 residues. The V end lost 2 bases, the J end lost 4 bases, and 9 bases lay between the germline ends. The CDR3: CASSVLEFTGELFF. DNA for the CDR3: TGTGCCAGCAGCGTCTTGGAGTTCACCGGGGAGCTGTTTTTT.

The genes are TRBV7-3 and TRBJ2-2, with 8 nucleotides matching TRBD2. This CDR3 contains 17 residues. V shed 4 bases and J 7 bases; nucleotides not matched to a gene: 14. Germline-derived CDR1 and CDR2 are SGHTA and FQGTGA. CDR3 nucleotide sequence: TGTGCCAGCAGCTCCCAAGCAAGCGGGAGCGTCGGCGGGGAGCTGTTTTTT. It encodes CASSSQASGSVGGELFF.

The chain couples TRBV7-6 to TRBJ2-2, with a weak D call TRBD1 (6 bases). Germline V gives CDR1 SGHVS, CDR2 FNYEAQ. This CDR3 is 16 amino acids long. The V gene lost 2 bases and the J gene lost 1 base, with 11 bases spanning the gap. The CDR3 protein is CASSLKATGNTGELFF. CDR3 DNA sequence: TGTGCCAGCAGCTTAAAGGCGACAGGGAACACCGGGGAGCTGTTTTTT.

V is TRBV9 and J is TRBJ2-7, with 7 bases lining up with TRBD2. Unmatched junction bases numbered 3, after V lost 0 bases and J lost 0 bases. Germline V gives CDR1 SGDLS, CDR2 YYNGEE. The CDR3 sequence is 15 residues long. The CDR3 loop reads CASSVAGGHSYEQYF. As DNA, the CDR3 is TGTGCCAGCAGCGTAGCGGGAGGCCACTCCTACGAGCAGTACTTC.

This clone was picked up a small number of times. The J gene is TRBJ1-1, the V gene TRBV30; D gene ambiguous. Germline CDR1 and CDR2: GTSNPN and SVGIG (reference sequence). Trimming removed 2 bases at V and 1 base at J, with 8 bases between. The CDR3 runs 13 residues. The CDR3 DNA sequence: TGTGCCTGGAGTTCCTGGGGGAACACTGAAGCTTTCTTT. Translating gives CAWSSWGNTEAFF.

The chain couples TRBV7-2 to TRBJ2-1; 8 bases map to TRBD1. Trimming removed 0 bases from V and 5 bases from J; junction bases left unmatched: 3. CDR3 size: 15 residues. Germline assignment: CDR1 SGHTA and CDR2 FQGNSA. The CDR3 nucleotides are TGTGCCAGCAGCTTAGCCCGGACAGGGCACAATGAGCAGTTCTTC. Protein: CASSLARTGHNEQFF.

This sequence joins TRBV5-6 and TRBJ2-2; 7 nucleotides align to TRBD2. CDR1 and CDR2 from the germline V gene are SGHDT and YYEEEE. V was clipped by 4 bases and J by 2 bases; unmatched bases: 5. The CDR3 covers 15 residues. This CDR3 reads CASSTGTTNTGELFF. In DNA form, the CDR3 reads TGTGCCAGCAGCACCGGGACTACCAACACCGGGGAGCTGTTTTTT.

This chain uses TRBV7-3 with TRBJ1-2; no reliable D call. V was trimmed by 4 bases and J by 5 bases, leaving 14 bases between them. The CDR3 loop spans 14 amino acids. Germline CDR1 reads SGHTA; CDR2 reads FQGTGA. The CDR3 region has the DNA TGTGCCAGCAGCTCCGAACCAACCCCTTATGGCTACACCTTC. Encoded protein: CASSSEPTPYGYTF.

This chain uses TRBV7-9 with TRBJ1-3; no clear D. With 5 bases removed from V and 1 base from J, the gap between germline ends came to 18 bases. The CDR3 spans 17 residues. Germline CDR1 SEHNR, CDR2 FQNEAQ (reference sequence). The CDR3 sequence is CASSTQSGLESGNTIYF. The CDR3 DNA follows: TGTGCCAGCAGCACCCAATCGGGTCTCGAGTCTGGAAACACCATATATTTT.

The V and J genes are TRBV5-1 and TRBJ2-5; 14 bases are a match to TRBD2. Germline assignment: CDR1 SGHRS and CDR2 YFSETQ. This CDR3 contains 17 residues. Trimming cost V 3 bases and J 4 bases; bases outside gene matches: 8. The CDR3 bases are TGCGCCAGCAGCTCCTGGGGACTAGCGGGAGACGGAGAGACCCAGTACTTC. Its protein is CASSSWGLAGDGETQYF.

CDR3 bases: TGTGCCAGCAGTTTACGGGCAGGGTTAGGCACAGATACGCAGTATTTT. The encoded protein is CASSLRAGLGTDTQYF. The J gene is TRBJ2-3, the V gene TRBV27; perhaps TRBD1 as D (5 bases). V gave up 2 bases and J gave up 1 base, with 13 bases separating them. Germline values: CDR1 MNHEY, CDR2 SMNVEV (reference sequence). The CDR3 consists of 16 residues.

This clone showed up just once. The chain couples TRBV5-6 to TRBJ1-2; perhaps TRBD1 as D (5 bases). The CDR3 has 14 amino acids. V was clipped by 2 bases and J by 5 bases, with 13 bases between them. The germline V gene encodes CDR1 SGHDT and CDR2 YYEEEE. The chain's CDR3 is CASSLRGRDYGYTF. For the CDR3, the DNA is TGTGCCAGCAGCTTAAGAGGCAGGGATTATGGCTACACCTTC.

CDR3 sequence reads: CASSHKGSSGNTIYF. The CDR3 nucleotides read TGTGCCAGCAGTCATAAAGGGAGCTCTGGAAACACCATATATTTT. The genes are TRBV6-5 and TRBJ1-3, with no clear D. Trimming removed 5 bases at V and 0 bases at J, with 11 bases between. The CDR3 loop spans 15 amino acids. Germline CDR1 reads MNHEY; CDR2 reads SVGAGI.

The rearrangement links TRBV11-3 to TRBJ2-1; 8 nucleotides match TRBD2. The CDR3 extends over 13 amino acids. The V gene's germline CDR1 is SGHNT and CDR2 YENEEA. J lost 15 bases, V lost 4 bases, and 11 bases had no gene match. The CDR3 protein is CASSSDSGGATFF. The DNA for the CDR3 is TGTGCCAGCAGCTCAGATTCGGGGGGGGCAACGTTCTTC.

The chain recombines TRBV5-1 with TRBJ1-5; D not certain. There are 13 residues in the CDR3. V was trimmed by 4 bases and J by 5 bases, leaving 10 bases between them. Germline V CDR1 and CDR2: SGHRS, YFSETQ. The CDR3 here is CASSPAPDQPQHF. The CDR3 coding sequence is TGCGCCAGCAGCCCCGCTCCAGATCAGCCCCAGCATTTT.

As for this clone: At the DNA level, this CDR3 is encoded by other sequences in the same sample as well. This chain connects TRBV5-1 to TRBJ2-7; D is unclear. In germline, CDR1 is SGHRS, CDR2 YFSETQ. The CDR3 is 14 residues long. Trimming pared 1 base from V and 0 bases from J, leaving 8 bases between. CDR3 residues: CASSLRARSYEQYF. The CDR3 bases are TGCGCCAGCAGCTTGAGGGCCCGCTCCTACGAGCAGTACTTC.

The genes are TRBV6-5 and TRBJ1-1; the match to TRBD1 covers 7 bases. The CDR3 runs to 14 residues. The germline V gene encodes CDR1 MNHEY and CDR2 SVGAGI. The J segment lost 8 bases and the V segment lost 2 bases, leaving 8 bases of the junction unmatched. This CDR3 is CASSYEQGRAEAFF. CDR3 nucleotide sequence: TGTGCCAGCAGTTACGAACAGGGGAGAGCCGAAGCTTTCTTT.

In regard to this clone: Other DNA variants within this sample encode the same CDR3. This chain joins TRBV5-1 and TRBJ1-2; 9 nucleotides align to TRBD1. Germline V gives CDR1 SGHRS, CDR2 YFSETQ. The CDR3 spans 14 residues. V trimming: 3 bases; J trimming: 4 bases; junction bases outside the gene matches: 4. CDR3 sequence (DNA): TGCGCCAGCAGCTCACAGGGGGCGGGCTATGGCTACACCTTC. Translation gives CASSSQGAGYGYTF.

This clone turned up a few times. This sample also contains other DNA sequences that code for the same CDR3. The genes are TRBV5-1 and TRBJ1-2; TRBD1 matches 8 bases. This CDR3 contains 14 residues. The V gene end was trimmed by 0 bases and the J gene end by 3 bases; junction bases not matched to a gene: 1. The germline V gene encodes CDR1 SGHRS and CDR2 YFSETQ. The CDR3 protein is CASSLGGQDYGYTF. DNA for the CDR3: TGCGCCAGCAGCTTGGGGGGACAGGACTATGGCTACACCTTC.

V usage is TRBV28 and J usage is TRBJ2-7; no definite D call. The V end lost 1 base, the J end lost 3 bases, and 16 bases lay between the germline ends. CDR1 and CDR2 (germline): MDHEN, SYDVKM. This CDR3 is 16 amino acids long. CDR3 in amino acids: CASSLYRVTVLYEQYF. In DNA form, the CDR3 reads TGTGCCAGCAGTTTATATCGTGTTACGGTGCTCTACGAGCAGTACTTC.

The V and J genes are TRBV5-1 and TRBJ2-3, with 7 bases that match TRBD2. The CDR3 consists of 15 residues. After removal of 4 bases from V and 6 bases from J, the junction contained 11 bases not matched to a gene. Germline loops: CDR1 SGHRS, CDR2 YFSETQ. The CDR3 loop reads CASSPQGGRGDTQYF. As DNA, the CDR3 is TGCGCCAGCAGCCCCCAGGGCGGGAGAGGGGATACGCAGTATTTT.

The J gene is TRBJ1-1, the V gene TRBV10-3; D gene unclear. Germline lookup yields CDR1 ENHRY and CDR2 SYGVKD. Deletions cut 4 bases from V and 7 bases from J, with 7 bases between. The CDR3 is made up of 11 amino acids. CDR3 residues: CAISASDEAFF. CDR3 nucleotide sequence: TGTGCCATCAGTGCCTCGGATGAAGCTTTCTTT.

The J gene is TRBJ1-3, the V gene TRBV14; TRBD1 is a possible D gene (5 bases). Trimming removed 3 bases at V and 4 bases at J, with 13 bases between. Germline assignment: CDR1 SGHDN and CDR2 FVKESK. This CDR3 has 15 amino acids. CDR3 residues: CASSQGPLPGNTIYF. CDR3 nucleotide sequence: TGTGCCAGCAGCCAGGGGCCTTTGCCGGGAAACACCATATATTTT.

The CDR3: CASSLGVPYEQYF. In nucleotides, the CDR3 is TGTGCCAGCAGTTTAGGGGTTCCCTACGAGCAGTACTTC. The chain combines TRBV27 with TRBJ2-7, with D uncertain. The CDR3 contains 13 residues. The V end was cut by 2 bases, the J end by 2 bases, with 7 bases between. CDR1 MNHEY and CDR2 SMNVEV come from the germline V gene (reference sequence).

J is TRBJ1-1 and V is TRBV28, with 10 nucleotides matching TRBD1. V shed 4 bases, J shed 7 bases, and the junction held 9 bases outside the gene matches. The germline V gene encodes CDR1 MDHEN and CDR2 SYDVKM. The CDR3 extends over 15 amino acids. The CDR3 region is CASSSPTGGEIEAFF. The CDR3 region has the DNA TGTGCCAGCAGTTCTCCGACAGGGGGCGAGATTGAAGCTTTCTTT.

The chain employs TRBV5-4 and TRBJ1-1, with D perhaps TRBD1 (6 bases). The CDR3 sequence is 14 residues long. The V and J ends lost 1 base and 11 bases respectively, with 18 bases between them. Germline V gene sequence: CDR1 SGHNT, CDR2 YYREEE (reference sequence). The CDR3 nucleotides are TGTGCCAGCAGCTTGTCAGGGGACGAAACCGCGGCTTTCTTT. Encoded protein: CASSLSGDETAAFF.